The count of the clone carrying this T cell receptor beta chain is one. This specimen comes from a study of Ad26.COV2.S vaccination and SARS-CoV-2 variants. The repertoire was sequenced with immunoSEQ multiplex PCR; TCRdb's copy has only in-frame clones and lacks some. The sample shows over 100,000 clones, around 81% of them seen only once. This receptor was identified in a human donor who had recovered from COVID-19. The sample in question was peripheral blood, obtained after recovery from COVID-19.

The chain's CDR3 is CASRYSTGSGANVLTF. The CDR3 DNA sequence: TGTGCCAGCAGGTATTCTACAGGGTCTGGGGCCAACGTCCTGACTTTC. The chain has TRBV28 and TRBJ2-6, with D possibly TRBD1 on 6 matching bases. Germline V gene lookup returns CDR1 MDHEN and CDR2 SYDVKM. This CDR3 spans 16 amino acids. Trimming left V 6 bases short and J 1 base short, with 13 bases between.